This TCR beta chain was sequenced during a study of blood T cell repertoires in COVID-19. On the study more broadly: Acute and convalescent COVID-19 specimens originated in the United States, Italy and Spain. T cells, B-cell-depleted T cells, or PBMCs supplied cDNA or gDNA.

Participants, roughly 18 to 90 years old, spanned around 26 US areas. Trimming at V came to 2 bases and at J to 3 bases, leaving 5 bases not matched to a gene. The germline gives CDR1 MNHNS, CDR2 SASEGT. The CDR3 is 15 residues long. This table comes from immunoSEQ multiplex PCR, and its TCRdb copy is limited to in-frame clones, with some not included. In the table there are approximately 270,000 clones, approximately 85% of which are singletons. This TCR derives from a woman aged 50 to 60 who had recovered from COVID-19. This chain uses TRBV6-1 with TRBJ2-3, with TRBD2 matching 7 bases. Specimen: PBMCs or T cells enriched from blood (not recorded which). CDR3 region: CASSEWGGGTDTQYF. Here the CDR3 DNA reads TGTGCCAGCAGTGAATGGGGGGGAGGGACAGATACGCAGTATTTT.